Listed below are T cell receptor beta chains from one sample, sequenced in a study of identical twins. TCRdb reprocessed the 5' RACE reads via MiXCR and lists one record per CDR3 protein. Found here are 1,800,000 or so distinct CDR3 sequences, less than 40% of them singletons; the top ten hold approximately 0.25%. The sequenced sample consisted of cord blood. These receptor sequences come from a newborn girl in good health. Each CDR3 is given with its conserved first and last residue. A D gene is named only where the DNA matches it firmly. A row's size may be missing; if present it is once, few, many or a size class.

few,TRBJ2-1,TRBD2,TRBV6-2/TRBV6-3,TGTGCCAGCAGTTATTGGCCTAGCGGAGGTTCCTACAATGAGCAGTTCTTC,CASSYWPSGGSYNEQFF
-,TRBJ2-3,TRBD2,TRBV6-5,TGTGCCAGCAGCTACGGCCCCCCTAGCGGGGGCACAGATACGCAGTATTTT,CASSYGPPSGGTDTQYF
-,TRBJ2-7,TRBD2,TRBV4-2,TGTGCCAGCAGCCAAGATGCGGGAGGGCGTTACGAGCAGTACTTC,CASSQDAGGRYEQYF
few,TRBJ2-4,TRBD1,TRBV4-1,TGCGCCAGCAGCCAAACAGGACAGGGGAAAAACATTCAGTACTTC,CASSQTGQGKNIQYF
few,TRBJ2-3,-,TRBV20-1,TGCAGTGCTAGGAGCACACGGACAGATACGCAGTATTTT,CSARSTRTDTQYF
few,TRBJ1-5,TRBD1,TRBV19,TGTGCCAGTAGCCGGCAGGGGGCTGATCAGCCCCAGCATTTT,CASSRQGADQPQHF
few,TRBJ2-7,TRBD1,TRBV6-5,TGTGCCAGCAGGGACAGGGGCCCCTACAATGAGCAGTACTTC,CASRDRGPYNEQYF
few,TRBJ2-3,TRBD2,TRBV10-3,TGTGCCATCGCGACTAGCGGGAGCCCCCCCACAGATACGCAGTATTTT,CAIATSGSPPTDTQYF
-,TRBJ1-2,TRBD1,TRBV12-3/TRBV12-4,TGTGCCAGCAGTGACCGGGACAGGGGGCTTTTTGGCTACACCTTC,CASSDRDRGLFGYTF
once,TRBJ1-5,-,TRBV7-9,TGTGCCAGCAGCTCGGACGCGGGGGTCAATCAGCCCCAGCATTTT,CASSSDAGVNQPQHF
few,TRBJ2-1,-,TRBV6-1,TGTGCCAGCAGTGACCCTCCCCACGAACAGGGTGGGCGCTACAATGAGCAGTTCTTC,CASSDPPHEQGGRYNEQFF
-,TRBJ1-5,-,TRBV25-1,TGTGCCAGCAGTGAGGGGGGGGACAATCAGCCCCAGCATTTT,CASSEGGDNQPQHF
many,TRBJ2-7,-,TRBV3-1,TGTGCCAGCAGCCAGGACCATAGTGGGTACGAGCAGTACTTC,CASSQDHSGYEQYF
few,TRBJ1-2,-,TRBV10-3,TGTGCCATCAGTGAACTTGACGGGGCTAACTATGGCTACACCTTC,CAISELDGANYGYTF
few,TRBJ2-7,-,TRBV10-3,TGTGCCATCAGTGAGTCGAACGGGTACGAGCAGTACTTC,CAISESNGYEQYF
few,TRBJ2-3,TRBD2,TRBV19,TGTGCCAGCTCATCAGCGGGAGGCCTCAACACAGATACGCAGTATTTT,CASSSAGGLNTDTQYF
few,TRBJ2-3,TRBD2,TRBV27,TGTGCCAGCAGTTTAAGATCTCTAGCGGCCACAGATACGCAGTATTTT,CASSLRSLAATDTQYF
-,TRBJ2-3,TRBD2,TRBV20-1,TGCAGTGCTCTACTGACTAGCGGGAGAGAAGATACGCAGTATTTT,CSALLTSGREDTQYF